Presented here are 32 T cell receptor beta chains from one specimen sequenced in a study of T cell clonality in common variable immunodeficiency. Regarding the study as a whole: Reportedly, TCR beta sequences from common variable immunodeficiency showed fewer deletions and N-nucleotide insertions.

Method: immunoSEQ multiplex PCR; TCRdb's copy keeps in-frame clones and lacks some. The data show about 28,000 clones, none appearing only once, with roughly 27% held by the ten largest. These receptors lack a known antigen. Specimen: peripheral blood mononuclear cells. The receptor source for this set is a human donor with common variable immunodeficiency.

A few counts support this clone. With the read ending 3 residues before the CDR3 end, the germline J gene is used to fill in that end. V usage is TRBV5-6 and J usage is TRBJ2-3; 8 nucleotides match TRBD2. This CDR3 is 15 amino acids long. Per the germline V gene, CDR1 is SGHDT and CDR2 is YYEEEE. The CDR3 loop is CASSLSGGGPWTQYF. The sequenced CDR3 bases are TGTGCCAGCAGCTTGTCTGGCGGGGGGCCGTGGACG.

On this clone itself: The read stops 3 residues short of the end of the CDR3; the missing end is completed from the germline J gene. The chain joins TRBV13 to TRBJ2-3, with TRBD1 identical over 8 bases. Germline CDR1 and CDR2: PRHDT and FYEKMQ (reference sequence). This CDR3 region has 14 residues. V lost 2 bases and J lost 5; bases outside the gene matches: 3. The CDR3 protein is CASSLPGGGDTQYF. CDR3 DNA (partial): TGTGCCAGCAGCTTACCAGGGGGCGGAGATACG.

This clone occurred a few times. The CDR3 sequence is CASKGWGDTEAFF. CDR3 DNA, as far as it was read: TGTGCCAGCAAGGGATGGGGGGACACTGAA. The chain links TRBV7-6 to TRBJ1-1, with a weak D call TRBD1 (5 bases). The read halts 3 residues ahead of the CDR3 end, with the missing end drawn from the germline J gene. In germline, CDR1 is SGHVS, CDR2 FNYEAQ. V lost 7 bases to trimming and J lost 3 bases, with 12 bases between them. The length of the CDR3 is 13 residues.

This clone appeared a few times. Sequencing ends 3 residues short of the CDR3 end; the germline J gene provides the rest. This chain links TRBV7-9 with TRBJ2-3; no reliable D call. The V gene's germline CDR1 is SEHNR and CDR2 FQNEAQ (reference sequence). CDR3 size: 12 residues. Trimming left V 4 bases short and J 3 bases short, with 5 bases between. CDR3 DNA (partial): TGTGCCAGCAGCTCTTTTACAGATACG. Translated, it gives CASSSFTDT. The entire CDR3 protein reads CASSSFTDTQYF.

By sample share, this clone is medium-sized. The read ends 3 residues shy of where the CDR3 ends; the end is completed using the germline J gene. The chain links TRBV19 to TRBJ2-1; 10 nucleotides match TRBD1. This CDR3 has 15 residues. CDR1 and CDR2 from the germline V gene are LNHDA and SQIVND (reference sequence). With 3 bases clipped from V and 8 bases from J, the junction kept 7 bases outside the gene matches. CDR3 sequence reads: CASSMLTGGRDEQFF. The sequenced CDR3 bases are TGTGCCAGTAGTATGTTGACAGGGGGCAGGGATGAG.

This clone is medium-sized within its sample. The CDR3 end falls 3 residues outside the read, so it is completed with the germline J gene. The chain recombines TRBV30 with TRBJ2-1; 7 bases match TRBD2. Germline loops: CDR1 GTSNPN, CDR2 SVGIG (reference sequence). This CDR3 spans 16 amino acids. The V segment lost 0 bases and the J segment 5 bases; nucleotides outside the gene matches: 10. The sequenced CDR3 bases are TGTGCCTGGAGTGTAGTGGCGGGGGTGTATAACAATGAG. Amino acid sequence: CAWSVVAGVYNNE. The complete CDR3 protein is CAWSVVAGVYNNEQFF.

Details on this clone: Read sequence stops 3 residues before the CDR3 end, and the germline J gene provides the missing end. The gene calls are TRBV5-1 and TRBJ1-4; possible D gene TRBD1, 6 bases. Trimming pared 5 bases from V and 3 bases from J, leaving 14 bases between. From germline, CDR1 is SGHRS and CDR2 YFSETQ. The CDR3 loop spans 15 amino acids. The sequenced part of the CDR3 DNA is TGCGCCAGCAGTCGTCAGGGGAAAGCTAATGAAAAA. Its translation is CASSRQGKANEK. In full, the CDR3 is CASSRQGKANEKLFF.

This clone was observed at least ten times. The read ends 3 residues early relative to the CDR3; the germline J gene fills the gap. The chain uses TRBV18 and TRBJ2-1, with 10 bases aligning to TRBD2. Germline lookup yields CDR1 KGHSH and CDR2 LQKENI. Unmatched junction bases numbered 5, after V lost 6 bases and J lost 3 bases. This CDR3 contains 15 residues. This CDR3 is CASSPGTSVYNEQFF. Incomplete CDR3 DNA: TGTGCCAGCTCCCCCGGGACTAGCGTCTACAATGAG.

This clone was seen many times. Sequencing ends 3 residues short of the CDR3 end; the germline J gene provides the rest. This sample includes further DNA sequences coding for the same CDR3. V and J are TRBV19 and TRBJ2-2; D gene unclear. Per the germline V gene, CDR1 is LNHDA and CDR2 is SQIVND (reference sequence). CDR3 length equals 14 residues. Trimming pared 3 bases from V and 1 base from J, leaving 6 bases between. CDR3 sequence: CASSIAGNTGELFF. The covered CDR3 bases are TGTGCCAGTAGTATCGCAGGGAACACCGGGGAG.

This clone was seen at least ten times. The read terminates 3 residues ahead of where the CDR3 ends, so the germline J gene completes it. The chain combines TRBV19 with TRBJ1-1; 7 bases agree with TRBD1. V lost 9 bases, J lost 5 bases, and 9 bases stayed unmatched. The CDR3 covers 13 residues. Germline loops: CDR1 LNHDA, CDR2 SQIVND (reference sequence). The sequenced part of the CDR3 DNA is TGTGCCAGCCGACGGGGACAGTGGACTGAA. It yields the protein CASRRGQWTE. From start to end, the CDR3 is CASRRGQWTEAFF.

As concerns this clone: The read ends 3 residues shy of where the CDR3 ends; the end is completed using the germline J gene. The chain employs TRBV7-2 and TRBJ2-7; 9 bases align to TRBD2. The CDR3 is 15 residues long. The germline V gene has CDR1 SGHTA and CDR2 FQGNSA. The trim removed 3 bases at V and 5 bases at J, leaving 8 bases unmatched. CDR3 in amino acids: CASSFYGGGANEQYF. Incomplete CDR3 DNA: TGTGCCAGCAGCTTCTACGGCGGGGGGGCCAACGAG.

This clone was picked up a small number of times. The read halts 3 residues ahead of the CDR3 end, with the missing end drawn from the germline J gene. V gene TRBV6-2 or TRBV6-3 combines with J gene TRBJ2-7, with D perhaps TRBD2 (6 bases). Per the germline V gene, CDR1 is MNHEY and CDR2 is SVGEGT. This CDR3 contains 15 residues. V lost 3 bases and J lost 0, with 12 bases in between. This CDR3 reads CASSYRAGSSYEQYF. The CDR3 DNA, read in part, is TGTGCCAGCAGTTATCGTGCGGGAAGCTCCTACGAG.

At least ten counts were recorded for this clone. The read ends 3 residues early relative to the CDR3; the germline J gene fills the gap. The chain recombines TRBV7-3 with TRBJ1-1, with a possible D match to TRBD1 (5 bases). The CDR3 sequence is 14 residues long. The V gene lost 0 bases and the J gene lost 4 bases, with 9 bases spanning the gap. The germline V gene has CDR1 SGHTA and CDR2 FQGTGA. Partial CDR3 DNA: TGTGCCAGCAGCTTAACTGGGGCGAGCACTGAA. It is translated as CASSLTGASTE. The whole CDR3 is CASSLTGASTEAFF.

As concerns this clone: A junction end diverges from the germline sequence, so it may reflect a read error. Read data end 3 residues before the CDR3 end; the end is taken from the germline J gene. The J gene is TRBJ2-2, the V gene TRBV7-9; the D is unclear. CDR3 size: 11 residues. CDR1 and CDR2 (germline): SEHNR, FQNEAQ (reference sequence). Incomplete CDR3 DNA: TGTTCCAGCACCTTCGCCGGGGAG. Translated: CSSTFAGE. The CDR3 in full is CSSTFAGELFF.

Notes on this clone: The read ends 3 residues before the CDR3 terminus; that terminus is restored from the germline J gene. The sample has other DNA sequences that encode this CDR3 too. V and J are TRBV18 and TRBJ2-1; 14 bases agree with TRBD2. Per the germline V gene, CDR1 is KGHSH and CDR2 is LQKENI. CDR3 size: 20 residues. J gave up 0 bases and V 3 bases, and 10 bases lay outside the gene matches. CDR3 DNA (partial): TGTGCCAGCTCACCGGTGATGCGGACTAGCGGGGGGAGCTCCTACAATGAG. Translated, it gives CASSPVMRTSGGSSYNE. The full CDR3 sequence reads CASSPVMRTSGGSSYNEQFF.

Note on this clone: The junction departs from germline at one end; a sequencing error may be responsible. Sequencing ends 3 residues short of the CDR3 end; the germline J gene provides the rest. The chain combines TRBV7-3 with TRBJ2-5, with D perhaps being TRBD1 or TRBD2 (5 bases each). The CDR3 contains 16 residues. Germline V gene data show CDR1 as SGHTA and CDR2 as FQGTGA. CDR3 protein: CPSSSRPGRMGETQYF. The part of the CDR3 DNA that was read is TGTCCCAGCAGCTCAAGGCCAGGGAGAATGGGTGAGACC.

A remark on this clone: Read sequence stops 3 residues before the CDR3 end, and the germline J gene provides the missing end. The chain employs TRBV7-2 and TRBJ2-2; TRBD1 is a possible D gene (6 bases). V was shortened by 3 bases and J by 1 base, with 6 bases between the two germline ends. CDR3 size: 14 residues. Germline V gene lookup returns CDR1 SGHTA and CDR2 FQGNSA. The CDR3 protein is CASSLDRNTGELFF. CDR3 DNA (partial): TGTGCCAGCAGCTTGGACAGGAACACCGGGGAG.

About this clone: Read coverage stops 3 residues before the CDR3 terminus; the germline J gene supplies the remainder. The V gene is TRBV13, the J gene TRBJ2-3; D possibly matches TRBD1 or TRBD2 (5 bases each). The CDR3 is 15 residues long. The germline V and J ends were trimmed by 5 bases and 5 bases, with 17 bases remaining between them. Germline assignment: CDR1 PRHDT and CDR2 FYEKMQ (reference sequence). The CDR3 bases that were read are TGTGCCAGCAGCCGCGAGGGGTACTCGGGAGATACG. This encodes CASSREGYSGDT. The full CDR3 sequence reads CASSREGYSGDTQYF.

In this sample, this clone turned up many times. Read coverage stops 3 residues before the CDR3 terminus; the germline J gene supplies the remainder. The chain couples TRBV7-2 to TRBJ2-3, with 8 bases lining up with TRBD2. This CDR3 comprises 13 residues. Germline V gene sequence: CDR1 SGHTA, CDR2 FQGNSA. V was pared by 2 bases and J by 6 bases, with 1 base of the junction left unmatched. The CDR3 DNA, read in part, is TGTGCCAGCAGCTTATCGGGGGGGGATACG. Its translation is CASSLSGGDT. The CDR3 in full is CASSLSGGDTQYF. Looking up the rest from reference TRBV7-2 and TRBJ2-3 gives the full variable domain: GAGVSQSPSNKVTEKGKDVELRCDPISGHTALYWYRQSLGQGLEFLIYFQGNSAPDKSGLPSDRFSAERTGGSVSTLTIQRTQQEDSAVYLCASSLSGGDTQYFGPGTRLTVL.

As concerns this clone: The read is 3 residues too short to cover the CDR3 end, so that end is filled in from the germline J gene. V and J are TRBV6-4 and TRBJ2-3; 7 bases are shared with TRBD1. This CDR3 region has 15 residues. Germline V gives CDR1 MRHNA, CDR2 SNTAGT. The ends lost 5 bases at V and 3 bases at J; junction bases unmatched: 8. The sequenced part of the CDR3 DNA is TGTGCCAGCAGTCCAAGAGGACAGGCGACAGATACG. This encodes CASSPRGQATDT. The CDR3 as a whole reads CASSPRGQATDTQYF.

This clone has ten or more counts. The observed sequence ends 3 residues before the CDR3 terminus, with the missing tail filled in from the germline J gene. V is TRBV9 and J is TRBJ1-4; 7 positions agree with TRBD1. This CDR3 spans 17 amino acids. Germline CDR1 is SGDLS and CDR2 is YYNGEE. The junction had 13 bases not matched to a gene; V was cut back by 0 bases and J by 8 bases. The CDR3 loop is CASSVGGEGAAREKLFF. The sequenced part of the CDR3 DNA is TGTGCCAGCAGCGTAGGAGGGGAGGGGGCAGCTCGAGAAAAA.

A note on this clone: The missing CDR3 end, 3 residues past where the read stops, is filled in from the germline J gene. This chain uses TRBV18 with TRBJ2-7; possibly TRBD1 for D (5 bases). CDR1 and CDR2 from the germline V gene are KGHSH and LQKENI. CDR3 length equals 13 residues. The V and J ends lost 3 bases and 3 bases respectively, with 9 bases between them. The CDR3 spells CASSPRAGYEQYF. Incomplete CDR3 DNA: TGTGCCAGCTCACCCAGGGCAGGCTACGAG.

Notes on this clone: The junction departs from germline at one end; a sequencing error may be responsible. The CDR3 is cut off 3 residues early in the read; its end comes from the germline J gene. The chain recombines TRBV7-9 with TRBJ1-1; no definite D call. The CDR3 loop spans 13 amino acids. Germline assignment: CDR1 SEHNR and CDR2 FQNEAQ (reference sequence). The CDR3 DNA, read in part, is TGTTCCAGCAGCTTAGTATACGGCGGTGAA. This encodes CSSSLVYGGE. Given in full, the CDR3 is CSSSLVYGGEAFF.

This clone was seen many times. The CDR3 reads CASSAGQGAYNEQFF. The sequenced part of the CDR3 DNA is TGTGCCAGCAGCGCGGGACAGGGGGCTTACAATGAG. The rearrangement links TRBV5-6 to TRBJ2-1, with TRBD1 identical over 12 bases. The read stops 3 residues short of the end of the CDR3; the missing end is completed from the germline J gene. The CDR3 covers 15 residues. CDR1 is SGHDT, CDR2 YYEEEE, per germline. V shed 4 bases and J 4 bases; nucleotides not matched to a gene: 3.

This clone was observed many times. The CDR3 DNA, read in part, is TGTGCCAGCAGCTTAGCGCGTCAGGGGGTGAACACC. It specifies CASSLARQGVNT. The entire CDR3 protein reads CASSLARQGVNTIYF. This chain links TRBV7-2 with TRBJ1-3; 7 bases map to TRBD1. The CDR3 goes on 3 residues after the read ends, and that part is filled in from the germline J gene. J lost 7 bases, V lost 0 bases, and 6 bases had no gene match. There are 15 residues in the CDR3. Germline V gene data show CDR1 as SGHTA and CDR2 as FQGNSA.

This clone was seen many times. Sequencing ends 3 residues short of the CDR3 end; the germline J gene provides the rest. This chain connects TRBV6-2 or TRBV6-3 to TRBJ2-1; TRBD2 agrees at 7 bases. V was pared by 10 bases and J by 3 bases, with 9 bases of the junction left unmatched. The CDR3 spans 14 residues. Germline assignment: CDR1 MNHEY and CDR2 SVGEGT. The CDR3 DNA, read in part, is TGTGCCACCGGGACTACCCCCCTCTACAATGAG. This translates into CATGTTPLYNE. The entire CDR3 reads CATGTTPLYNEQFF.

There are a few counts of this clone. The sequenced fragment ends 3 residues before the CDR3 boundary, so the rest is inferred from the germline J gene. This chain uses TRBV2 with TRBJ2-1; 12 bases match TRBD1. The CDR3 runs 17 residues. The V and J ends lost 10 bases and 2 bases, in that order; junction bases with no gene match: 12. The germline V gene encodes CDR1 SNHLY and CDR2 FYNNEI. The part of the CDR3 DNA that was read is TGTGCCAACCCCGGGACAGGGGGCGCGTCGCCCTACAATGAG. As protein: CANPGTGGASPYNE. The entire CDR3 protein is CANPGTGGASPYNEQFF.

This clone showed up just a few times. The read stops 3 residues short of the end of the CDR3; the missing end is completed from the germline J gene. V gene TRBV19 combines with J gene TRBJ2-3; the D gene is possibly TRBD1 (6 bases). V lost 2 bases and J 3 bases, leaving 15 bases between the germline ends. The CDR3 totals 16 residues. From germline, CDR1 is LNHDA and CDR2 SQIVND (reference sequence). The CDR3 DNA, read in part, is TGTGCCAGTAGTATACCCACCAGGGGCCGAACAGATACG. This codes for CASSIPTRGRTDT. The CDR3, in full, reads CASSIPTRGRTDTQYF.

This clone was seen at least ten times. The CDR3 bases that were read are TGCGCCAGCAGCCCCCAGGTGACGCAGAACACTGAA. Amino acid sequence: CASSPQVTQNTE. In full, the CDR3 is CASSPQVTQNTEAFF. The chain couples TRBV5-1 to TRBJ1-1; no reliable D call. The CDR3 is cut off 3 residues early in the read; its end comes from the germline J gene. Germline CDR1 and CDR2: SGHRS and YFSETQ. V was pared by 4 bases and J by 1 base, with 14 bases between. There are 15 residues in the CDR3. The whole variable domain, filled in from reference TRBV5-1 and TRBJ1-1, reads KAGVTQTPRYLIKTRGQQVTLSCSPISGHRSVSWYQQTPGQGLQFLFEYFSETQRNKGNFPGRFSGRQFSNSRSEMNVSTLELGDSALYLCASSPQVTQNTEAFFGQGTRLTVV.

This clone was observed at least ten times. The read comes to an end 3 residues before the CDR3 does, leaving the germline J gene to fill in the end. The chain carries TRBV30 and TRBJ2-7; no clear D gene. The length of the CDR3 is 12 residues. The germline V and J ends were trimmed by 7 bases and 0 bases, with 10 bases remaining between them. Germline values: CDR1 GTSNPN, CDR2 SVGIG (reference sequence). The CDR3 is CASDKSSYEQYF. Partial CDR3 DNA: TGTGCCTCAGACAAAAGCTCCTACGAG.

This clone came up a few times. The read halts 3 residues ahead of the CDR3 end, with the missing end drawn from the germline J gene. The V call is TRBV19, the J call TRBJ2-7, with 9 bases aligning to TRBD1. The CDR3 runs to 14 residues. The V and J ends lost 5 bases and 0 bases, in that order; junction bases with no gene match: 2. The germline gives CDR1 LNHDA, CDR2 SQIVND (reference sequence). CDR3 DNA, as far as it was read: TGTGCCAGTAGTGCACAGGGGGCCTCCTACGAG. This sequence encodes CASSAQGASYE. The CDR3, in full, reads CASSAQGASYEQYF.

This clone was observed a few times. The sequence runs out 3 residues before the end of the CDR3; the remainder is reconstructed from the germline J gene. V usage is TRBV7-7 and J usage is TRBJ2-3; 11 bases are a match to TRBD2. In germline, CDR1 is SSHAT, CDR2 FNYEAQ (reference sequence). The ends lost 3 bases at V and 5 bases at J; junction bases unmatched: 4. CDR3 length: 15 residues. Incomplete CDR3 DNA: TGTGCCAGCAGCTTTAGCGGGGGGGCGGGAGATACG. It translates to CASSFSGGAGDT. The whole CDR3 sequence reads CASSFSGGAGDTQYF.